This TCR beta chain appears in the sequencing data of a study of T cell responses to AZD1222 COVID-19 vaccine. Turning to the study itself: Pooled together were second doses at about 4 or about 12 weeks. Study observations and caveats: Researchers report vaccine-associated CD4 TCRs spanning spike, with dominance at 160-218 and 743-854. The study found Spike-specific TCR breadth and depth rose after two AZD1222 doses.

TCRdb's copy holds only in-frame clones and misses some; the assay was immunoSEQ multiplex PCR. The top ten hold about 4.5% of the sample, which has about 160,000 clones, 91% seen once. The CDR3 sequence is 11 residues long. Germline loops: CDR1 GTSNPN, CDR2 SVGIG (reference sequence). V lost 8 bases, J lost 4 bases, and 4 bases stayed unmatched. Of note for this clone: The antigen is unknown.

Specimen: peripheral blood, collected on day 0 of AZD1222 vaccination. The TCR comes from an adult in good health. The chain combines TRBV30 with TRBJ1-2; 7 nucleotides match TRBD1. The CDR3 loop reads CAGTGVYGYTF. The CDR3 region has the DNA TGTGCCGGCACAGGGGTCTATGGCTACACCTTC.